Each of the 25 T cell receptor beta chains below was sequenced from the same sample in a study of response to subunit inactivated influenza vaccine. MiXCR was run by TCRdb on the RT-PCR reads, yielding one entry per CDR3 protein. In the table there are around 160,000 distinct CDR3 sequences, 11% of which are singletons. Sequenced material: non-naive T cells sorted from PBMCs, taken around seven weeks after vaccination. The source of these receptors is a man between 45 and 60 years old who received an inactivated influenza vaccine.

This clonotype was counted many times. The chain couples TRBV5-1 to TRBJ2-5; the match to TRBD2 covers 8 bases. CDR1 and CDR2 (germline): SGHRS, YFSETQ. CDR3 length equals 13 residues. V gave up 6 bases and J gave up 4 bases; unmatched junction bases: 5. DNA of the CDR3: TGCGCCAGCAAGATAGCGGGATTAGAGACCCAGTACTTC. It codes for CASKIAGLETQYF.

This clonotype came up many times. The chain recombines TRBV12-3 or TRBV12-4 with TRBJ1-4; D is undetermined. V was shortened by 3 bases and J by 4 bases, with 15 bases between the two germline ends. CDR3 length equals 16 residues. The CDR3 region is CASSLSSLGVNEKLFF. DNA of the CDR3: TGTGCCAGCAGTTTGAGTTCCCTTGGCGTTAATGAAAAACTGTTTTTT.

This sequence joins TRBV20-1 and TRBJ1-1; 7 bases line up with TRBD1. The ends lost 6 bases at V and 0 bases at J; junction bases unmatched: 4. Germline V gene lookup returns CDR1 DFQATT and CDR2 SNEGSKA (reference sequence). This CDR3 has 13 amino acids. The CDR3 sequence is CSALTGMNTEAFF. The DNA for the CDR3 is TGCAGTGCCCTGACAGGGATGAACACTGAAGCTTTCTTT.

This clonotype was detected only a few times. The rearrangement uses TRBV6-1 and TRBJ2-7, with D perhaps matching TRBD2 (6 bases). V gave up 8 bases and J gave up 2 bases, with 16 bases separating them. The CDR3 covers 14 residues. Germline CDR1 MNHNS, CDR2 SASEGT. CDR3 amino acids: CASLRGTHAYEQYF. The CDR3 DNA reads TGTGCCAGCCTAAGAGGGACTCACGCCTACGAGCAGTACTTC.

The chain is built from TRBV7-2 and TRBJ1-6; no clear D. Germline CDR1 reads SGHTA; CDR2 reads FQGNSA. V was shortened by 6 bases and J by 7 bases, with 13 bases between the two germline ends. The CDR3 has 14 amino acids. CDR3 amino acids: CASRLTSTNSPLHF. In nucleotides, the CDR3 is TGTGCCAGCAGATTAACTTCCACCAATTCACCCCTCCACTTT. The full variable domain, in which reference TRBV7-2 and TRBJ1-6 provide the parts outside the CDR3, is GAGVSQSPSNKVTEKGKDVELRCDPISGHTALYWYRQSLGQGLEFLIYFQGNSAPDKSGLPSDRFSAERTGGSVSTLTIQRTQQEDSAVYLCASRLTSTNSPLHFGNGTRLTVT.

This clonotype was recorded a few times. The V gene is TRBV24-1, the J gene TRBJ1-4, with D hard to call. The CDR3 loop spans 15 amino acids. Trimming pared 5 bases from V and 2 bases from J, leaving 11 bases between. Germline V gene lookup returns CDR1 KGHDR and CDR2 SFDVKD. Here the CDR3 reads CATSGRLTTNEKLFF. Here the CDR3 DNA reads TGTGCCACCAGTGGGCGTCTCACTACTAATGAAAAACTGTTTTTT.

V gene TRBV11-2 combines with J gene TRBJ2-1; no firm D call. From germline, CDR1 is SGHAT and CDR2 FQNNGV. With 4 bases removed from V and 10 bases from J, the gap between germline ends came to 14 bases. CDR3 length equals 13 residues. CDR3: CASSYLPGLEQFF. Written as DNA, the CDR3 is TGTGCCAGCAGCTACCTCCCTGGGCTGGAGCAGTTCTTC. The variable domain in full, with the rest retrieved from reference TRBV11-2 and TRBJ2-1, is EAGVAQSPRYKIIEKRQSVAFWCNPISGHATLYWYQQILGQGPKLLIQFQNNGVVDDSQLPKDRFSAERLKGVDSTLKIQPAKLEDSAVYLCASSYLPGLEQFFGPGTRLTVL.

This clonotype was found a few times. The chain recombines TRBV20-1 with TRBJ2-7, with D possibly matching TRBD1 (6 bases). The germline V and J ends were trimmed by 3 bases and 3 bases, with 15 bases remaining between them. The CDR3 loop spans 14 amino acids. From germline, CDR1 is DFQATT and CDR2 SNEGSKA (reference sequence). CDR3 amino acids: CSARGGGSVYEQYF. The CDR3, as DNA: TGCAGTGCTAGGGGTGGGGGCTCAGTCTACGAGCAGTACTTC.

The chain carries TRBV5-5 and TRBJ2-2, with a possible D match to TRBD2 (6 bases). The length of the CDR3 is 16 residues. CDR1 is SGHKS, CDR2 YYEKEE, per germline (reference sequence). V lost 0 bases to trimming and J lost 1 base, with 10 bases between them. CDR3 sequence: CASSLVAGRNTGELFF. CDR3 DNA: TGTGCCAGCAGCTTGGTTGCGGGGCGGAACACCGGGGAGCTGTTTTTT.

This clonotype has a handful of counts. V and J are TRBV5-6 and TRBJ2-7; D is ambiguous. CDR3 length: 14 amino acids. Per the germline V gene, CDR1 is SGHDT and CDR2 is YYEEEE. V shed 0 bases and J shed 6 bases, with 13 bases lying between them. As DNA, the CDR3 is TGTGCCAGCAGCTTGGATCACAGAACGGGCGAGCAGTACTTC. This codes for CASSLDHRTGEQYF.

The chain combines TRBV20-1 with TRBJ2-1; 12 bases fit TRBD2. The CDR3 is 17 residues long. Losses at the gene ends were 0 bases for V and 6 bases for J; bases not matched to a gene: 9. Germline CDR1 and CDR2: DFQATT and SNEGSKA (reference sequence). The CDR3 DNA is TGCAGTGCTAGAGATATTCTAGCGGGAGGGCCCCTCAATGAGCAGTTCTTC. It yields the protein CSARDILAGGPLNEQFF.

This clonotype appeared many times. The chain carries TRBV6-2 or TRBV6-3 and TRBJ2-5; unclear D gene. The length of the CDR3 is 13 residues. V was shortened by 1 base and J by 0 bases, with 3 bases between the two germline ends. CDR1 and CDR2 (germline): MNHEY, SVGEGT. CDR3 residues: CASSYFNQETQYF. In DNA, the CDR3 is TGTGCCAGCAGTTACTTCAACCAAGAGACCCAGTACTTC.

A few counts support this clonotype. The genes are TRBV11-2 and TRBJ2-3; 9 bases map to TRBD2. The CDR3 extends over 15 amino acids. V lost 5 bases, J lost 5 bases, and 8 bases stayed unmatched. The germline V gene has CDR1 SGHAT and CDR2 FQNNGV. CDR3 nucleotide sequence: TGTGCCAGCAGCCCCCCCGGACTAGCGAGAGATACGCAGTATTTT. Its protein is CASSPPGLARDTQYF. Full variable domain (remainder filled in from reference TRBV11-2 and TRBJ2-3): EAGVAQSPRYKIIEKRQSVAFWCNPISGHATLYWYQQILGQGPKLLIQFQNNGVVDDSQLPKDRFSAERLKGVDSTLKIQPAKLEDSAVYLCASSPPGLARDTQYFGPGTRLTVL.

This clonotype appeared a few times. The gene calls are TRBV7-2 and TRBJ2-1; TRBD2 might be the D (5 bases). V was pared by 2 bases and J by 3 bases, with 17 bases between. Germline assignment: CDR1 SGHTA and CDR2 FQGNSA. The CDR3 extends over 17 amino acids. For the CDR3, the DNA is TGTGCCAGCAGCTTACTACGGGGTGGCAAGGTCTACAATGAGCAGTTCTTC. Encoded protein: CASSLLRGGKVYNEQFF.

Of note for this clonotype: Being one base from a much bigger clone, this may be a read error. This chain uses TRBV12-3 or TRBV12-4 with TRBJ1-1, with a weak D call TRBD1 (6 bases). The CDR3 extends over 13 amino acids. V lost 6 bases, J lost 3 bases, and 11 bases lay in between. CDR3 in amino acids: CASSQGQHTEAFF. As DNA, the CDR3 is TGTGCCAGCAGCCAAGGACAGCACACTGAAGCTTTCTTT.

Ten or more counts support this clonotype. The rearrangement links TRBV3-1 to TRBJ2-4, with TRBD1 as a possible D gene (6 bases). The germline V gene has CDR1 LGHDT and CDR2 YNNKEL (reference sequence). V dropped 1 base and J dropped 0 bases, with 10 bases sitting between them. This CDR3 contains 16 residues. Here the CDR3 reads CASSQGGQIAKNIQYF. CDR3 coding DNA: TGTGCCAGCAGCCAAGGGGGACAAATAGCCAAAAACATTCAGTACTTC.

The chain uses TRBV30 and TRBJ2-7; no clear D gene. Germline V gene data show CDR1 as GTSNPN and CDR2 as SVGIG (reference sequence). The V and J ends lost 2 bases and 6 bases respectively, with 8 bases between them. The CDR3 runs to 11 residues. The CDR3 region is CAWSYPGEQYF. CDR3 in DNA: TGTGCCTGGAGTTATCCGGGCGAGCAGTACTTC.

This clonotype was observed a few times. This chain uses TRBV10-2 with TRBJ2-7; possible D gene TRBD2, 5 bases. Germline values: CDR1 WSHSY, CDR2 SAAADI. V was trimmed by 7 bases and J by 2 bases, leaving 12 bases between them. This CDR3 spans 13 amino acids. The CDR3 here is CASMRVAPYEQYF. The CDR3, as DNA: TGCGCCAGCATGAGGGTAGCCCCCTACGAGCAGTACTTC.

This clonotype was observed a few times. The genes are TRBV5-6 and TRBJ2-5; no definite D call. V was trimmed by 2 bases and J by 5 bases, leaving 10 bases between them. Germline-derived CDR1 and CDR2 are SGHDT and YYEEEE. The CDR3 consists of 13 residues. The CDR3 spells CASSFGTSETQYF. CDR3 bases: TGTGCCAGCAGCTTTGGAACATCGGAGACCCAGTACTTC. The whole variable domain, remainder taken from reference TRBV5-6 and TRBJ2-5, is DAGVTQSPTHLIKTRGQQVTLRCSPKSGHDTVSWYQQALGQGPQFIFQYYEEEERQRGNFPDRFSGHQFPNYSSELNVNALLLGDSALYLCASSFGTSETQYFGPGTRLLVL.

This clonotype has ten or more counts. The chain links TRBV7-2 to TRBJ2-2; 9 bases agree with TRBD2. Germline CDR1 SGHTA, CDR2 FQGNSA. V lost 1 base to trimming and J lost 4 bases; unmatched junction nucleotides: 4. The CDR3 sequence is 16 residues long. The CDR3 bases are TGTGCCAGCAGCTTAGTTGCGGGAGGGCGCACCGGGGAGCTGTTTTTT. It yields the protein CASSLVAGGRTGELFF.

The rearrangement joins TRBV5-4 to TRBJ2-7; 8 bases agree with TRBD2. Looked up from germline, CDR1 is SGHNT and CDR2 is YYREEE (reference sequence). The CDR3 has 15 residues. The V gene end was trimmed by 4 bases and the J gene end by 1 base; junction bases not matched to a gene: 7. In DNA form, the CDR3 reads TGTGCCAGCAGCCCGTCGACTAGCGTTTCCTACGAGCAGTACTTC. This sequence encodes CASSPSTSVSYEQYF.

This clonotype was detected only a few times. The chain uses TRBV6-1 and TRBJ1-6; D is unresolved. Trimming removed 2 bases from V and 5 bases from J, with 7 bases in between. CDR1 MNHNS and CDR2 SASEGT come from the germline V gene. There are 14 residues in the CDR3. Written as DNA, the CDR3 is TGTGCCAGCAGTGAATCTCGTAATAATTCACCCCTCCACTTT. This sequence encodes CASSESRNNSPLHF.

This clonotype was seen more than once but under ten times. The V gene is TRBV28, the J gene TRBJ2-5, with D perhaps TRBD2 (6 bases). There are 21 residues in the CDR3. Trimming left V 4 bases short and J 5 bases short, with 35 bases between. Germline assignment: CDR1 MDHEN and CDR2 SYDVKM. CDR3 protein: CASSSPRGTGVVVRRYETQYF. CDR3 bases: TGTGCCAGCAGTTCCCCCCGGGGGACTGGAGTAGTTGTCAGGCGATATGAGACCCAGTACTTC. Full variable domain (missing parts from reference TRBV28 and TRBJ2-5): DVKVTQSSRYLVKRTGEKVFLECVQDMDHENMFWYRQDPGLGLRLIYFSYDVKMKEKGDIPEGYSVSREKKERFSLILESASTNQTSMYLCASSSPRGTGVVVRRYETQYFGPGTRLLVL.

Many counts were recorded for this clonotype. The chain joins TRBV12-3 or TRBV12-4 to TRBJ1-4; TRBD1 matches 8 bases. With 5 bases clipped from V and 10 bases from J, the junction kept 12 bases outside the gene matches. CDR3 length: 15 amino acids. DNA of the CDR3: TGTGCCAGCAGTCCCCAGACAGGGGAGTTCGCAAAACTGTTTTTT. Its protein product is CASSPQTGEFAKLFF.

V and J are TRBV7-9 and TRBJ2-1; 9 positions agree with TRBD1. CDR3 length: 17 residues. After removal of 2 bases from V and 5 bases from J, the junction contained 10 bases not matched to a gene. Germline V CDR1 and CDR2: SEHNR, FQNEAQ (reference sequence). CDR3 bases: TGTGCCAGCAGCTTACTTCTGGGACAGGGTTTCCACAATGAGCAGTTCTTC. Protein product: CASSLLLGQGFHNEQFF. The whole variable domain, filled in from reference TRBV7-9 and TRBJ2-1, reads DTGVSQNPRHKITKRGQNVTFRCDPISEHNRLYWYRQTLGQGPEFLTYFQNEAQLEKSRLLSDRFSAERPKGSFSTLEIQRTEQGDSAMYLCASSLLLGQGFHNEQFFGPGTRLTVL.